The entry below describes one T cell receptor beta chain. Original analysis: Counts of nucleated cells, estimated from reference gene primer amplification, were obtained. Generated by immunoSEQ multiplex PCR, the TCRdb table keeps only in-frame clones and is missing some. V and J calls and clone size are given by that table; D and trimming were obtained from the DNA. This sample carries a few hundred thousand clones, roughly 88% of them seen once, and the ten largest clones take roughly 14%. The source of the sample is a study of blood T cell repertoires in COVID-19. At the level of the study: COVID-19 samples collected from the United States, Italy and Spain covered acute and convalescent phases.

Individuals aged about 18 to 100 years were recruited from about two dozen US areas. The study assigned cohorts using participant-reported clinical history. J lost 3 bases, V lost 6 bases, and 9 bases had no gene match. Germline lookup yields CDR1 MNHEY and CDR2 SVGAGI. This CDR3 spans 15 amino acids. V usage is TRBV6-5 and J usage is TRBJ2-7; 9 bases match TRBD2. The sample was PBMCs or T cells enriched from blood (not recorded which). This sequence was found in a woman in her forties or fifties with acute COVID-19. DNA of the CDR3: TGTGCCAGCAGCCAACCGGGACTAGCTCTCTACGAGCAGTACTTC. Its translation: CASSQPGLALYEQYF.